This paragraph covers one T cell receptor beta chain sequence. Its cognate antigen is unknown. Germline is not matched at one junction end, which may reflect a read error. In TCRdb, the reads were re-called with MiXCR into one record per CDR3 protein. This table has 650,000 to 850,000 distinct CDR3 sequences, approximately 32% appearing once. This specimen belongs to a study of T cell repertoires in cytomegalovirus infection. Study context: Use of recently identified HLA-C-restricted and well-studied HLA-B-restricted CMV epitopes was part of the study. It can be stated that public TCR beta signatures indicated CMV infection as well as a matching HLA type.

This CDR3 comprises 15 residues. Germline V CDR1 and CDR2: SGHVT, SQSDAQ. Regarding the study as a whole: Dominant in the ex vivo response were TCR beta clonotypes restricted by HLA-C and specific for CMV. CMV carriers having the relevant HLA were flagged by cumulative public TCR beta family frequency.

Sequenced material: cultured CD8+ T cells from PBMCs, taken from culture after CMV antigen stimulation. The clonotype was recovered from a human donor in good health (CMV status not recorded). Some clones in this sample may be carry-over from other donors' samples. The J gene is TRBJ1-6, the V gene TRBV7-4; possibly TRBD1 for D (6 bases). This CDR3 is CVSRQASSYNSPLHF. The CDR3 DNA sequence: TGTGTCAGCAGACAGGCGAGCTCCTATAATTCACCCCTCCACTTT.